This TCR beta chain was recovered during a study of shared clonotypes between healthy human individuals. Overall study results and limits: Sequencing depth was predicted to influence how clonotypes are shared among donors.

Concerning this clone: Its antigen remains unidentified.

Germline assignment: CDR1 MNHNY and CDR2 SVGAGI (reference sequence). Trimming took 0 bases from V and 10 from J, leaving 18 bases between them. This CDR3 contains 15 residues. Original analysis: Junction-only sequences without quality scores were provided by ImmunoSEQ, so filtering was different. Sequenced by immunoSEQ multiplex PCR; TCRdb stores in-frame clones only, minus some. The V and J calls and clone size come from that table; D and trimming were worked out from the DNA. The sample lists around 500,000 clones, roughly 80% occurring once. Sequenced: PBMCs. This receptor was identified in a woman in her thirties or forties in good health. Some clones in this sample may be carry-over from other donors' samples. The chain uses TRBV6-6 and TRBJ1-1; D possibly corresponds to TRBD1 (5 bases). This chain's CDR3 is CASSYSRTLQTVAFF. CDR3 sequence (DNA): TGTGCCAGCAGTTACTCGCGGACATTACAAACGGTAGCTTTCTTT.